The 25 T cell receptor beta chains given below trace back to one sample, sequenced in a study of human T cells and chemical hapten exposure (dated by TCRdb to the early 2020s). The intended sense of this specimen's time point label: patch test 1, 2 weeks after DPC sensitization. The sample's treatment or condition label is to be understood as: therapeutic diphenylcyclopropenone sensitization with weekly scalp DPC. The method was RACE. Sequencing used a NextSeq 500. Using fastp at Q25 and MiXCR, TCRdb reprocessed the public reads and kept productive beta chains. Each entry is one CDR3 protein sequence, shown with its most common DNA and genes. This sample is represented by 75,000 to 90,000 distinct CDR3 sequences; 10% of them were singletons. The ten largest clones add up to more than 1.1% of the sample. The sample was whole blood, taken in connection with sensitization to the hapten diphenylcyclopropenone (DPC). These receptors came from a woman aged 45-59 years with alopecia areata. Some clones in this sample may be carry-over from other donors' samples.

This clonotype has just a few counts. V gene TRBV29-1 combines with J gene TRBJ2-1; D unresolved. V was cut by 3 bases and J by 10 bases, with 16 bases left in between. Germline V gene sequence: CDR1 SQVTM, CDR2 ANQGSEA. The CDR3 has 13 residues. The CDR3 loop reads CSVDVPYGGEQFF. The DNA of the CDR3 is TGCAGCGTTGATGTACCCTACGGCGGAGAGCAGTTCTTC.

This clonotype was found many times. CDR3 coding DNA: TGTGCCAGCAGCTTAAAGGGGGCTTATGGAAACACCATATATTTT. This encodes CASSLKGAYGNTIYF. V gene TRBV7-2 combines with J gene TRBJ1-3, with 7 bases aligning to TRBD1. The J segment lost 3 bases and the V segment lost 2 bases, leaving 4 bases of the junction unmatched. The CDR3 sequence is 15 residues long. Germline CDR1 and CDR2: SGHTA and FQGNSA.

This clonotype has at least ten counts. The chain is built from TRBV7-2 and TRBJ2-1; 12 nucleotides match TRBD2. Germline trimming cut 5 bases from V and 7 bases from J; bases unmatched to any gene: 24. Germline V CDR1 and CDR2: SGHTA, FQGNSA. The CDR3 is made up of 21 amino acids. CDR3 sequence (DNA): TGTGCCAGCAGCCCGACAGGGGGTAGGACTAGCGGGAATATTCGATTAAATGAGCAGTTCTTC. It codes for CASSPTGGRTSGNIRLNEQFF.

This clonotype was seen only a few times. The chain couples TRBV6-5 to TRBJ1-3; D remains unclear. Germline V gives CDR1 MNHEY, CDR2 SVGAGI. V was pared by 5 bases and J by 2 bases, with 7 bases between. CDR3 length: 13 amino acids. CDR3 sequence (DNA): TGTGCCAGCAGTCCCGTGGCTGGAAACACCATATATTTT. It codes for CASSPVAGNTIYF.

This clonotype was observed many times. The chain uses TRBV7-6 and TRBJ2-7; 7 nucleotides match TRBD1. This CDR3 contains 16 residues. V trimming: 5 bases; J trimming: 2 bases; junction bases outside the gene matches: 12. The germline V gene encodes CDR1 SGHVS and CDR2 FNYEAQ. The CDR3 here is CASSISAKGAAYEQYF. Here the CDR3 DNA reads TGTGCCAGCAGCATATCCGCGAAGGGGGCCGCCTACGAGCAGTACTTC. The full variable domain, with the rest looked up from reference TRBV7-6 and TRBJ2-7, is GAGVSQSPRYKVTKRGQDVALRCDPISGHVSLYWYRQALGQGPEFLTYFNYEAQQDKSGLPNDRFSAERPEGSISTLTIQRTEQRDSAMYRCASSISAKGAAYEQYFGPGTRLTVT.

CDR3 protein: CASKVTGGTGELFF. As DNA, the CDR3 is TGTGCCAGCAAGGTGACAGGGGGCACCGGGGAGCTGTTTTTT. The chain has TRBV6-2 or TRBV6-3 and TRBJ2-2, with TRBD1 matching 9 bases. With 7 bases clipped from V and 4 bases from J, the junction kept 4 bases outside the gene matches. This CDR3 contains 14 residues. The germline CDR1 and CDR2 sequences are MNHEY and SVGEGT.

This CDR3 is CASSPRTGASYEQYF. The CDR3 DNA reads TGTGCCAGCAGCCCACGGACAGGGGCATCCTACGAGCAGTACTTC. This chain links TRBV6-2 or TRBV6-3 with TRBJ2-7; the match to TRBD1 covers 9 bases. Per germline, CDR1 MNHEY and CDR2 SVGEGT. The CDR3 is 15 residues long. Trimming at V came to 6 bases and at J to 1 base, leaving 7 bases not matched to a gene.

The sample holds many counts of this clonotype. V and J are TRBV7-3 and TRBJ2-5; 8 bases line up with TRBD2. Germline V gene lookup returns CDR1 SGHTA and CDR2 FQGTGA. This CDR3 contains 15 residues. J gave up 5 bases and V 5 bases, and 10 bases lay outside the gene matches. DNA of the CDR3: TGTGCCAGCAGCCCCTCCAGCGGGAGTCCGGAGACCCAGTACTTC. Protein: CASSPSSGSPETQYF.

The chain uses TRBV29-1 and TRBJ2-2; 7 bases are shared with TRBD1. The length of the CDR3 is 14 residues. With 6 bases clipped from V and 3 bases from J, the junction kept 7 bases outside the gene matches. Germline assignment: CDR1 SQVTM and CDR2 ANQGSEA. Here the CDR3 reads CSVKGGADTGELFF. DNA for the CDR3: TGCAGCGTAAAAGGGGGCGCTGACACCGGGGAGCTGTTTTTT.

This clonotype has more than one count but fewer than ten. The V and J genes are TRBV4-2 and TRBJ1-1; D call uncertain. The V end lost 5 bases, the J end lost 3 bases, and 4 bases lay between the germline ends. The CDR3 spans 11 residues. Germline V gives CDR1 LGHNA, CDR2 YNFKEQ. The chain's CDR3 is CASSGDTEAFF. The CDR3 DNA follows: TGTGCCAGCAGCGGCGACACTGAAGCTTTCTTT.

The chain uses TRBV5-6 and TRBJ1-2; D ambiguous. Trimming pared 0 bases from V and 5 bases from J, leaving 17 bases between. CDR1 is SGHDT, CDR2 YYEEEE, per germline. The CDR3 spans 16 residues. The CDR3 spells CASSLGTLHRSYGYTF. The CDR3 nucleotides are TGTGCCAGCAGCTTGGGGACCCTACATCGGAGTTATGGCTACACCTTC.

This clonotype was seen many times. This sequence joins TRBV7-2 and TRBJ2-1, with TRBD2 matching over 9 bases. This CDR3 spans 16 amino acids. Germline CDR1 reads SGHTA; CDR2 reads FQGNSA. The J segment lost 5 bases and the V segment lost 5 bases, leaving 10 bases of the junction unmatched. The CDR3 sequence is CASSHGLAWGNNEQFF. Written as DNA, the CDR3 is TGTGCCAGCAGCCACGGACTAGCGTGGGGCAACAATGAGCAGTTCTTC.

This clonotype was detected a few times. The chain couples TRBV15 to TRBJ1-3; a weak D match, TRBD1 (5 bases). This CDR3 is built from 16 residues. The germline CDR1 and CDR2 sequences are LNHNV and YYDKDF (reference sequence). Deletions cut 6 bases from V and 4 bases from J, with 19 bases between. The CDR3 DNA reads TGTGCCACCAGAAACTACGGGCAGGGCGCAGGAAACACCATATATTTT. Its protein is CATRNYGQGAGNTIYF. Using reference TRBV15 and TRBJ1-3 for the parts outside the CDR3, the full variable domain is DAMVIQNPRYQVTQFGKPVTLSCSQTLNHNVMYWYQQKSSQAPKLLFHYYDKDFNNEADTPDNFQSRRPNTSFCFLDIRSPGLGDTAMYLCATRNYGQGAGNTIYFGEGSWLTVV.

The CDR3 is CSVARQLQETQYF. The DNA for the CDR3 is TGCAGCGTTGCGAGGCAGCTCCAAGAGACCCAGTACTTC. The chain couples TRBV29-1 to TRBJ2-5; no firm D call. Per germline, CDR1 SQVTM and CDR2 ANQGSEA. Trimming removed 4 bases from V and 1 base from J, with 10 bases in between. CDR3 length equals 13 residues.

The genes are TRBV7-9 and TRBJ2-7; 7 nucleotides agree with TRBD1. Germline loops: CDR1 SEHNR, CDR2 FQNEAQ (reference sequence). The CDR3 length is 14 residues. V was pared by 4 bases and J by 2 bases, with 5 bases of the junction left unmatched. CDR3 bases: TGTGCCAGCAGCTCTAGACAGGGCACCTACGAGCAGTACTTC. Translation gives CASSSRQGTYEQYF.

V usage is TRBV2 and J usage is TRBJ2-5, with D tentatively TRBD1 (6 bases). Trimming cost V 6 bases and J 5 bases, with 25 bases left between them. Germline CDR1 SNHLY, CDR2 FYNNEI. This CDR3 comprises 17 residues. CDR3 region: CASSSDTGYPNYETQYF. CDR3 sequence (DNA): TGTGCCAGCAGCTCAGACACAGGGTACCCCAACTATGAGACCCAGTACTTC. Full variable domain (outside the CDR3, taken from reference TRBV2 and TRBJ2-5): EPEVTQTPSHQVTQMGQEVILRCVPISNHLYFYWYRQILGQKVEFLVSFYNNEISEKSEIFDDQFSVERPDGSNFTLKIRSTKLEDSAMYFCASSSDTGYPNYETQYFGPGTRLLVL.

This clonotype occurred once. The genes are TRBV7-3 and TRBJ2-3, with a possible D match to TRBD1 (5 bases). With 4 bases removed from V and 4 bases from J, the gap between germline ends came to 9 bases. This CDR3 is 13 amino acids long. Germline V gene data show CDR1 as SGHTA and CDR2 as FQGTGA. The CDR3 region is CASSSQASDTQYF. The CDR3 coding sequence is TGTGCCAGCAGCTCACAGGCATCAGATACGCAGTATTTT.

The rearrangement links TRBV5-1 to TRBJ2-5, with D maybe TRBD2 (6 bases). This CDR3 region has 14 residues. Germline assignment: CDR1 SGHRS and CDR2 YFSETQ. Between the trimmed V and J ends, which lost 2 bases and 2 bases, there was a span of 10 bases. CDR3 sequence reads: CASSLRTKQETQYF. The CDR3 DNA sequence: TGCGCCAGCAGCTTAAGGACTAAACAAGAGACCCAGTACTTC.

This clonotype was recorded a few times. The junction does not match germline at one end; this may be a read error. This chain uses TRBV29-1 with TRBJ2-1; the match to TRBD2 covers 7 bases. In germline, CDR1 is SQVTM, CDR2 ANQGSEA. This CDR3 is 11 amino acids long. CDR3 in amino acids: CSVSTGEGTVF. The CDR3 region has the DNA TGCAGCGTTAGCACGGGGGAGGGAACGGTCTTC.

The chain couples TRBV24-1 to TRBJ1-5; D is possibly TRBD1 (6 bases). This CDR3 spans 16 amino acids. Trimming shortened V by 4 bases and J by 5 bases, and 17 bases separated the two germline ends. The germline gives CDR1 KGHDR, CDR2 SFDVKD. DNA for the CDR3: TGTGCCACCAGTGACCAGGCGGGGGGCTCGGATCAGCCCCAGCATTTT. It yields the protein CATSDQAGGSDQPQHF.

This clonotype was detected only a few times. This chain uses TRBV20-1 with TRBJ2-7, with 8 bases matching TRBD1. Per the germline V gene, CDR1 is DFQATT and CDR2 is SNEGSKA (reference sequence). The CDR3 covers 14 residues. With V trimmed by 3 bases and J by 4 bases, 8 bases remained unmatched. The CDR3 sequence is CSASPGQDTYEQYF. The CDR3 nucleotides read TGCAGTGCTAGCCCGGGACAGGACACTTACGAGCAGTACTTC.

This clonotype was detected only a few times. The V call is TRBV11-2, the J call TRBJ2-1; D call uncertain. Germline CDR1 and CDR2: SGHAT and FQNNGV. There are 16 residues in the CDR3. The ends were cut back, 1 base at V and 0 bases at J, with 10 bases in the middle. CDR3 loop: CASSLGALSSYNEQFF. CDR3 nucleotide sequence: TGTGCCAGCAGCTTAGGGGCGTTAAGCTCCTACAATGAGCAGTTCTTC.

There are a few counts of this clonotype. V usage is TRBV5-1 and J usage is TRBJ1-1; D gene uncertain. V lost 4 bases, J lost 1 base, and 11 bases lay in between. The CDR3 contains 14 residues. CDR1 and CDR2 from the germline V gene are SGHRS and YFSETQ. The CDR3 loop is CASSADSTNTEAFF. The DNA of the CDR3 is TGCGCCAGCAGCGCGGACTCCACGAACACTGAAGCTTTCTTT.

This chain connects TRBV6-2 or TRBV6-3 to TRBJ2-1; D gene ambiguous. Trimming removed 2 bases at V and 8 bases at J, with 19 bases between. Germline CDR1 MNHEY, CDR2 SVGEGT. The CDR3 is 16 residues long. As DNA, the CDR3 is TGTGCCAGCAGTTACATCCCTAATCTGGGTGGCTATGAGCAGTTCTTC. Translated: CASSYIPNLGGYEQFF.

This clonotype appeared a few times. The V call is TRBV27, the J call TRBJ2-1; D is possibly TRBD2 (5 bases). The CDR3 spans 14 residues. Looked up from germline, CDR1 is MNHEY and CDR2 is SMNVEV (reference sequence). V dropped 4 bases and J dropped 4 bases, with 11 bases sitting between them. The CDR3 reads CASSWSGIYNEQFF. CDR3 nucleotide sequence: TGTGCCAGCAGTTGGTCGGGGATATACAATGAGCAGTTCTTC.